This entry concerns a single T cell receptor (beta chain). Its specificity is not known. TCRdb's copy holds only in-frame clones and misses some; the assay was immunoSEQ multiplex PCR. The repertoire holds roughly 15,000 clones, about nine tenths seen once, with 6% to 7.5% in the top ten. Time point of the sample: pre-treatment baseline. One draw preceded checkpoint blockade; another followed its first cycle at week 3. At 12 weeks after first infusion, RECIST 1.1 defined response for most patients. CDR3 length: 16 amino acids. Germline assignment: CDR1 MRHNA and CDR2 SNTAGT. V lost 5 bases and J lost 4; bases outside the gene matches: 4. The entry originates in a study of blood T cell dynamics during melanoma immunotherapy. Overall study findings and caveats: Clones driving repertoire changes may be melanoma-specific or general immune activation.

V usage is TRBV6-4 and J usage is TRBJ2-3; 15 bases map to TRBD2. The specimen comprised blood, sampled from a patient treated with checkpoint blockade. This sequence was found in a human donor with melanoma. DNA for the CDR3: TGTGCCAGCAGTTTGGGACTAGCGGGGGGCCCAGATACGCAGTATTTT. Translated, it gives CASSLGLAGGPDTQYF.